The 2 T cell receptor beta chains given below trace back to one sample, sequenced in a study of siplizumab effects on memory and regulatory T cells. Here immunoSEQ multiplex PCR was the method, and the copy in TCRdb shows in-frame clones only, minus some. The table records around 120,000 clones, around 94% of them present only once. The sample consisted of non-Treg CD4+ T cells sorted from blood. The receptors stem from a human donor in good health.

The chain uses TRBV5-8 and TRBJ1-2, with a weak D call TRBD1 (5 bases). Trimming took 0 bases from V and 5 from J, leaving 8 bases between them. This CDR3 contains 13 residues. Germline assignment: CDR1 SGHTS and CDR2 YDEGEE. CDR3: CASSLVQAYGYTF. The CDR3 DNA reads TGTGCCAGCAGCTTGGTACAGGCTTATGGCTACACCTTC.

V is TRBV7-2 and J is TRBJ2-3; D unresolved. Trimming removed 9 bases at V and 5 bases at J, with 18 bases between. The CDR3 consists of 14 residues. Germline CDR1 reads SGHTA; CDR2 reads FQGNSA. CDR3 region: CASYRTLERDTQYF. The CDR3 coding sequence is TGTGCCAGTTACCGGACCCTGGAGAGAGATACGCAGTATTTT.